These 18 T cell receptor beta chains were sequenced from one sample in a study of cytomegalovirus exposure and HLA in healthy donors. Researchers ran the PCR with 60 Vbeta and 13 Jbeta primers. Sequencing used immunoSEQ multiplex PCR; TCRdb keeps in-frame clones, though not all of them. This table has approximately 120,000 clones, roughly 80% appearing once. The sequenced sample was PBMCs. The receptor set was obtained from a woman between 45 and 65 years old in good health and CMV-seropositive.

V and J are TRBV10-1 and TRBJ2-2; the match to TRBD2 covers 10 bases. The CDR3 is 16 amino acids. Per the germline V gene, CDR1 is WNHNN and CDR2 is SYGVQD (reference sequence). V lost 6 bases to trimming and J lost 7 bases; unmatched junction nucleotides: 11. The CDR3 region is CASSTTSGLIGGELFF. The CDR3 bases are TGCGCCAGCAGCACGACTAGCGGGCTTATCGGCGGGGAGCTGTTTTTT.

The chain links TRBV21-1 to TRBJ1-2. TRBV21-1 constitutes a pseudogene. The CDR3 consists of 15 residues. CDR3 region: CASSGAGRRAYRYTF. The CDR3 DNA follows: TGTGCCAGCAGCGGGGCGGGGAGGCGAGCCTATCGCTACACCTTC.

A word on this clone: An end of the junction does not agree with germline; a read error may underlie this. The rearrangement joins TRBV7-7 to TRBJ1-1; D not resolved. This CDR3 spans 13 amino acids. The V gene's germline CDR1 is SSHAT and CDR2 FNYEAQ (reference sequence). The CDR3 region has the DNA TGTGCTAGCAGCTTAACTTTGAACACTGAAGCTTTCTTT. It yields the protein CASSLTLNTEAFF.

CDR3 sequence: CASSRGLAGVYEQYF. For the CDR3, the DNA is TGTGCCAGTAGTAGGGGACTAGCGGGAGTCTACGAGCAGTACTTC. This sequence joins TRBV19 and TRBJ2-7, with 14 bases that match TRBD2. The V and J ends lost 4 bases and 3 bases, in that order; junction bases with no gene match: 2. The CDR3 loop spans 15 amino acids. Germline CDR1 LNHDA, CDR2 SQIVND (reference sequence). Full variable domain (remainder filled in from reference TRBV19 and TRBJ2-7): DGGITQSPKYLFRKEGQNVTLSCEQNLNHDAMYWYRQDPGQGLRLIYYSQIVNDFQKGDIAEGYSVSREKKESFPLTVTSAQKNPTAFYLCASSRGLAGVYEQYFGPGTRLTVT.

The CDR3 protein is CASITGNTEAFF. In DNA form, the CDR3 reads TGTGCCAGCATCACAGGGAACACTGAAGCTTTCTTT. The gene calls are TRBV6-1 and TRBJ1-1; a weak D match, TRBD1 (5 bases). The CDR3 has 12 amino acids. V was shortened by 7 bases and J by 1 base, with 7 bases between the two germline ends. Per the germline V gene, CDR1 is MNHNS and CDR2 is SASEGT.

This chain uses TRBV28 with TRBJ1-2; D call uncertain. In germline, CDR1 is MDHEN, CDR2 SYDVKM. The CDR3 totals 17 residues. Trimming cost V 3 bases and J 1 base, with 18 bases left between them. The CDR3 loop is CASSLARGSGVNYGYTF. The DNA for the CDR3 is TGTGCCAGCAGTTTGGCCCGAGGTTCGGGAGTTAACTATGGCTACACCTTC.

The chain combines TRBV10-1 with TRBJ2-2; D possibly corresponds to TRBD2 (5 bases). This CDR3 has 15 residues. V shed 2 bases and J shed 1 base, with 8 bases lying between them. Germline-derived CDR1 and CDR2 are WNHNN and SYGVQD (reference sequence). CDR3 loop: CASSEGERNTGELFF. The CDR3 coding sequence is TGCGCCAGCAGTGAGGGGGAGCGGAACACCGGGGAGCTGTTTTTT.

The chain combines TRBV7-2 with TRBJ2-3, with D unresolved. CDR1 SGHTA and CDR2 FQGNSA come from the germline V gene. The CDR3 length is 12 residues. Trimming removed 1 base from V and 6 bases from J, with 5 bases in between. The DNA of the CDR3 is TGTGCCAGCAGCTTAGTACAGGATACGCAGTATTTT. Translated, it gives CASSLVQDTQYF.

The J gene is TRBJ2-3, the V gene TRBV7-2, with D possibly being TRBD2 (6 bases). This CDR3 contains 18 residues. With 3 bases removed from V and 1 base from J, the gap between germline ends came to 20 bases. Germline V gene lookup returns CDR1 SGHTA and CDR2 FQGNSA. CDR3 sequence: CASSLGPAWRRGTDTQYF. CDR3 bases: TGTGCCAGCAGCTTGGGCCCCGCGTGGCGGAGGGGCACAGATACGCAGTATTTT.

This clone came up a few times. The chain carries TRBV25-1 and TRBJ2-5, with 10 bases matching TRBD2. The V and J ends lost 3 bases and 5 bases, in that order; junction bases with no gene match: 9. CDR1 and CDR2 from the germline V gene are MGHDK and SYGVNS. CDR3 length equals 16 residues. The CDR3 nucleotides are TGTGCCAGCAGTGATACACAGCGGGAGGGCCCGGAGACCCAGTACTTC. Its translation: CASSDTQREGPETQYF. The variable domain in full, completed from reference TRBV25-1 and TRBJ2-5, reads EADIYQTPRYLVIGTGKKITLECSQTMGHDKMYWYQQDPGMELHLIHYSYGVNSTEKGDLSSESTVSRIRTEHFPLTLESARPSHTSQYLCASSDTQREGPETQYFGPGTRLLVL.

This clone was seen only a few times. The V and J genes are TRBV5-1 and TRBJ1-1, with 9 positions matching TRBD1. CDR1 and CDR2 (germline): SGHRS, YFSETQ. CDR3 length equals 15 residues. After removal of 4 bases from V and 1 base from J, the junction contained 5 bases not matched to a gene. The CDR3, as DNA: TGCGCCAGCAGCCTCGGACAGGGGAGGAACACTGAAGCTTTCTTT. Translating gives CASSLGQGRNTEAFF.

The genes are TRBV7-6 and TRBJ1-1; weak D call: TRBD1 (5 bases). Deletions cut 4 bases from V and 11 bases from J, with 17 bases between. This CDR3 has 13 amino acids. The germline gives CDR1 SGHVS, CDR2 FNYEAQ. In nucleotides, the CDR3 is TGTGCCAGCAGCTCCTTGGAGGGGAACGCGGCTTTCTTT. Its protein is CASSSLEGNAAFF.

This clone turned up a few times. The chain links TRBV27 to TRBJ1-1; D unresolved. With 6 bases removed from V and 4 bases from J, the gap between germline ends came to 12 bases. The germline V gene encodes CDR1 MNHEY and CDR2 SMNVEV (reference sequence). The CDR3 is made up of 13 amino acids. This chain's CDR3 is CASSPLTGTEAFF. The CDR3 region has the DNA TGTGCCAGCAGCCCTTTGACGGGCACTGAAGCTTTCTTT.

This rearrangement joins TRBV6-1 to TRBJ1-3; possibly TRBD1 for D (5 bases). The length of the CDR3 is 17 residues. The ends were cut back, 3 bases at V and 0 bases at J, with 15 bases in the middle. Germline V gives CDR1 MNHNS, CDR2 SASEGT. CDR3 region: CASSDAGHGDSGNTIYF. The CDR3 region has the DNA TGTGCCAGCAGTGACGCCGGACATGGGGACTCTGGAAACACCATATATTTT.

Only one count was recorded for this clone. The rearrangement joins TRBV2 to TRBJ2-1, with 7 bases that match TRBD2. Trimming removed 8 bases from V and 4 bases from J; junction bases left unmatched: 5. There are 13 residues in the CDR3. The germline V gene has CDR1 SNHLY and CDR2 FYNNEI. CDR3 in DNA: TGTGCCAGCCACGGGGGAGGGTACAATGAGCAGTTCTTC. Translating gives CASHGGGYNEQFF.

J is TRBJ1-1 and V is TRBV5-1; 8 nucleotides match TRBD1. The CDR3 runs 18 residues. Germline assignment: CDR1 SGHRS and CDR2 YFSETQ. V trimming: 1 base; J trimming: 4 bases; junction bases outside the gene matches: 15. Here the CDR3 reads CASSLPLVAGGAGTEAFF. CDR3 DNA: TGCGCCAGCAGCTTGCCCCTAGTAGCAGGGGGCGCGGGCACTGAAGCTTTCTTT. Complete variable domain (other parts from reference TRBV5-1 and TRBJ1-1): KAGVTQTPRYLIKTRGQQVTLSCSPISGHRSVSWYQQTPGQGLQFLFEYFSETQRNKGNFPGRFSGRQFSNSRSEMNVSTLELGDSALYLCASSLPLVAGGAGTEAFFGQGTRLTVV.

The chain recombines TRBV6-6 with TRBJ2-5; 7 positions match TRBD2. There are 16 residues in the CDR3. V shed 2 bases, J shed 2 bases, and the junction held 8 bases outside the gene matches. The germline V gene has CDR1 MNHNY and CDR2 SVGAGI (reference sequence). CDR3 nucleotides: TGTGCCAGCAGTTACAGTGGTAGCGGGTATCAAGAGACCCAGTACTTC. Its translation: CASSYSGSGYQETQYF.

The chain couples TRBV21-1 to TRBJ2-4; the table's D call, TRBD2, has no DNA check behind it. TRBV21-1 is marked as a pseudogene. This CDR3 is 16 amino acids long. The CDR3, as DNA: TGTGCCAGCAGCAAAGTCGAGGGTCGGGCCAAAAACAGTCAGTACTTC. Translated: CASSKVEGRAKNSQYF.